This paragraph reports one T cell receptor beta chain. No antigen is known for it. The sample is drawn from a study of cytomegalovirus exposure and HLA in healthy donors. Overall study results and limits: There were three CMV-associated chains whose specificity for CMV antigens was confirmed in vitro.

V dropped 5 bases and J dropped 0; count of bases not matched to a gene: 21. The CDR3 covers 21 residues. Germline assignment: CDR1 MNHEY and CDR2 SMNVEV (reference sequence). Method: immunoSEQ multiplex PCR; TCRdb's copy keeps in-frame clones and lacks some. The sample yields about 110,000 clones, 89% seen once. This sequence originates from a woman aged 18 to 35 in good health and CMV-seronegative. The chain employs TRBV27 and TRBJ1-4, with 7 nucleotides matching TRBD1. The sequenced sample consisted of PBMCs. The CDR3 DNA sequence: TGTGCCAGCAGTGCGAACGCGATGGGACAGCTCCTCGGGGCAACTAATGAAAAACTGTTTTTT. Protein sequence: CASSANAMGQLLGATNEKLFF.